The 30 T cell receptor beta chains below were found in one sample sequenced in a study of blood T cells in healthy people across ages. Primers used in a second PCR of roughly 6 to 12 cycles were a sample-barcoded 5' primer and a J-beta primer mix. TCRdb redid the calling of the 5' RACE reads with MiXCR, one entry per CDR3 protein. Of 800,000 to 950,000 distinct CDR3 sequences in the sample, around 34% were seen once. Sequencing was done on a sample of blood. The receptors shown here come from a young man in good health.

This clonotype has a handful of counts. The chain couples TRBV10-3 to TRBJ1-2; D is perhaps TRBD1 (5 bases). The germline V and J ends were trimmed by 7 bases and 5 bases, with 14 bases remaining between them. The CDR3 covers 13 residues. The germline V gene encodes CDR1 ENHRY and CDR2 SYGVKD. Here the CDR3 DNA reads TGTGCCATCATGAGTCCGGGGGATTATGGCTACACCTTC. Its translation is CAIMSPGDYGYTF.

Only a few counts were recorded for this clonotype. This rearrangement joins TRBV6-2 or TRBV6-3 to TRBJ2-7; 7 bases align to TRBD2. This CDR3 is 17 amino acids long. Unmatched junction bases numbered 14, after V lost 6 bases and J lost 0 bases. Germline CDR1 and CDR2: MNHEY and SVGEGT. The CDR3 DNA follows: TGTGCCAGCAGACCCGCGGGGGTTCTAGCCGCCTCCTACGAGCAGTACTTC. Its protein product is CASRPAGVLAASYEQYF.

This clonotype showed up just a few times. J is TRBJ1-1 and V is TRBV12-3 or TRBV12-4; perhaps TRBD1 as D (5 bases). V dropped 6 bases and J dropped 1 base, with 12 bases sitting between them. This CDR3 has 14 amino acids. CDR3 in amino acids: CASSVVGANTEAFF. CDR3 coding DNA: TGTGCCAGCAGCGTGGTCGGGGCGAACACTGAAGCTTTCTTT.

The chain employs TRBV12-3 or TRBV12-4 and TRBJ2-3; no reliable D call. This CDR3 has 14 amino acids. V was clipped by 1 base and J by 2 bases, with 7 bases between them. The CDR3 DNA reads as TGTGCCAGCAGTTTAGTGGCGATCACAGATACGCAGTATTTT. Translation: CASSLVAITDTQYF.

This clonotype was picked up a small number of times. The chain uses TRBV12-3 or TRBV12-4 and TRBJ1-5; D is unclear. Trimming stripped 5 bases from V and 0 bases from J, with 11 bases between. This CDR3 is 15 amino acids long. The CDR3 protein is CASSKDGRSNQPQHF. CDR3 in DNA: TGTGCCAGCAGTAAGGACGGACGTAGCAATCAGCCCCAGCATTTT.

With respect to this clonotype: Compared with germline, one end of the junction differs, possibly owing to a read error. The V and J genes are TRBV24-1 and TRBJ2-3, with no clear D. This CDR3 spans 15 amino acids. The germline V gene has CDR1 KGHDR and CDR2 SFDVKD. CDR3 loop: CATSEKSYRTETQYF. CDR3 bases: TGTGCCACCAGTGAAAAAAGCTACCGCACAGAGACGCAGTATTTT.

The chain combines TRBV4-2 with TRBJ2-2, with TRBD1 matching over 9 bases. This CDR3 is built from 17 residues. Trimming removed 3 bases from V and 2 bases from J; junction bases left unmatched: 7. Germline CDR1 LGHNA, CDR2 YNFKEQ. The DNA for the CDR3 is TGTGCCAGCAGCCAGGGGAACAGGGGGCGCAACACCGGGGAGCTGTTTTTT. Translated: CASSQGNRGRNTGELFF.

The table lists this clonotype with many counts. V is TRBV20-1 and J is TRBJ1-2, with D uncertain. The CDR3 loop spans 11 amino acids. Germline loops: CDR1 DFQATT, CDR2 SNEGSKA (reference sequence). V shed 6 bases and J shed 2 bases, with 7 bases lying between them. CDR3 amino acids: CSAPDNYGYTF. Written as DNA, the CDR3 is TGCAGTGCACCCGACAACTATGGCTACACCTTC.

The chain couples TRBV20-1 to TRBJ2-3; D is possibly TRBD1 (6 bases). Trimming removed 5 bases from V and 0 bases from J, with 15 bases in between. Germline CDR1 DFQATT, CDR2 SNEGSKA (reference sequence). This CDR3 spans 15 amino acids. The CDR3 region is CSAPTTGDSTDTQYF. The CDR3 region has the DNA TGCAGTGCTCCGACGACAGGCGATAGCACAGATACGCAGTATTTT.

The CDR3 reads CASRDPWAESTDTQYF. As DNA, the CDR3 is TGTGCCAGCAGGGACCCCTGGGCAGAAAGCACAGATACGCAGTATTTT. V is TRBV28 and J is TRBJ2-3; D uncertain. The CDR3 length is 16 residues. V was clipped by 6 bases and J by 0 bases, with 16 bases between them. Germline V gene sequence: CDR1 MDHEN, CDR2 SYDVKM. The full variable domain, with the rest looked up from reference TRBV28 and TRBJ2-3, is DVKVTQSSRYLVKRTGEKVFLECVQDMDHENMFWYRQDPGLGLRLIYFSYDVKMKEKGDIPEGYSVSREKKERFSLILESASTNQTSMYLCASRDPWAESTDTQYFGPGTRLTVL.

This clonotype was seen many times. The chain joins TRBV20-1 to TRBJ2-3; TRBD2 might be the D (6 bases). The CDR3 runs 12 residues. Germline CDR1 reads DFQATT; CDR2 reads SNEGSKA (reference sequence). Trimming took 6 bases from V and 9 from J, leaving 16 bases between them. The DNA of the CDR3 is TGCAGTGCGGACCAGACTAGTCAGACGCAGTATTTT. This codes for CSADQTSQTQYF.

This clonotype was seen once. V and J are TRBV10-3 and TRBJ2-2; TRBD1 matches 12 bases. Germline V gene sequence: CDR1 ENHRY, CDR2 SYGVKD. The CDR3 has 15 residues. Trimming took 6 bases from V and 6 from J; bases not matched to a gene: 5. The DNA of the CDR3 is TGTGCCATCAGGGGGACAGGGGGCTTCTCCGGGGAGCTGTTTTTT. Encoded protein: CAIRGTGGFSGELFF.

This clonotype was seen only a few times. The chain couples TRBV21-1 to TRBJ2-7; the tabulated D call, TRBD2, remains unverified against the DNA. TRBV21-1 is marked as a pseudogene. CDR3 length: 15 amino acids. The CDR3 loop is CASSKVQAHSYEQYF. Written as DNA, the CDR3 is TGTGCCAGCAGCAAAGTTCAGGCCCACTCCTACGAGCAGTACTTC.

This chain joins TRBV29-1 and TRBJ1-2, with TRBD1 as a possible D gene (5 bases). This CDR3 region has 15 residues. The germline gives CDR1 SQVTM, CDR2 ANQGSEA. Trimming shortened V by 0 bases and J by 3 bases, and 14 bases separated the two germline ends. CDR3 sequence: CSVEDRDGGDYGYTF. The CDR3 DNA reads as TGCAGCGTTGAAGACCGGGACGGGGGTGACTATGGCTACACCTTC.

This clonotype was recorded a few times. The chain joins TRBV7-9 to TRBJ2-3, with D perhaps matching TRBD1 or TRBD2 (5 bases each). There are 15 residues in the CDR3. The ends were cut back, 5 bases at V and 0 bases at J, with 12 bases in the middle. CDR1 is SEHNR, CDR2 FQNEAQ, per germline (reference sequence). CDR3 nucleotide sequence: TGTGCCAGCAGCAGATGGGACGGCAGCACAGATACGCAGTATTTT. Its translation: CASSRWDGSTDTQYF.

This clonotype was seen repeatedly, ten times or more. Here the CDR3 reads CASSQEGTGNTEAFF. The CDR3 DNA reads TGTGCCAGCAGCCAAGAGGGGACAGGGAACACTGAAGCTTTCTTT. The chain couples TRBV4-2 to TRBJ1-1; 8 bases match TRBD1. This CDR3 comprises 15 residues. The germline V gene has CDR1 LGHNA and CDR2 YNFKEQ. After removal of 0 bases from V and 1 base from J, the junction contained 1 base not matched to a gene.

As regards this clonotype: The junction and the germline gene differ at one end; a read error may be behind it. This chain connects TRBV4-3 to TRBJ1-1; D is possibly TRBD1 (5 bases). CDR3 length: 16 amino acids. Germline assignment: CDR1 LGHNA and CDR2 YSLEER. CDR3 nucleotides: TGCACCAGCAGCCCCCGTCGGGGTCACGGGGGAACTGAAGCTTTCTTT. Translating gives CTSSPRRGHGGTEAFF.

In its sample, this clonotype was seen a few times. The chain uses TRBV7-2 and TRBJ1-2; D perhaps matches TRBD1 (5 bases). Germline V gives CDR1 SGHTA, CDR2 FQGNSA. The CDR3 has 14 amino acids. V gave up 3 bases and J gave up 2 bases, with 10 bases separating them. CDR3 region: CASSFSTENYGYTF. Written as DNA, the CDR3 is TGTGCCAGCAGCTTTTCGACAGAGAACTATGGCTACACCTTC.

The CDR3 region is CASSYTGAFGNEQYF. The CDR3, as DNA: TGTGCCAGCAGTTATACAGGGGCATTCGGCAATGAGCAGTACTTC. J is TRBJ2-5 and V is TRBV7-2, with 7 bases lining up with TRBD1. CDR1 SGHTA and CDR2 FQGNSA come from the germline V gene. This CDR3 spans 15 amino acids. After removal of 6 bases from V and 11 bases from J, the junction contained 18 bases not matched to a gene.

The gene calls are TRBV20-1 and TRBJ2-3; 9 bases fit TRBD2. Germline-derived CDR1 and CDR2 are DFQATT and SNEGSKA (reference sequence). The CDR3 length is 14 residues. The chain's CDR3 is CSAGSGGSTDTQYF. The CDR3 DNA sequence: TGCAGCGCCGGTAGCGGGGGAAGCACAGATACGCAGTATTTT.

The chain couples TRBV4-1 to TRBJ2-1; 7 bases fit TRBD2. This CDR3 spans 17 amino acids. With V trimmed by 1 base and J by 6 bases, 12 bases remained unmatched. The germline CDR1 and CDR2 sequences are MGHRA and YSYEKL. The CDR3: CASSQASAGLAGNEQFF. As DNA, the CDR3 is TGCGCCAGCAGCCAAGCGTCAGCGGGGCTGGCTGGCAATGAGCAGTTCTTC.

This clonotype has just a few counts. The chain carries TRBV27 and TRBJ1-1; a possible D gene is TRBD1 (6 bases). This CDR3 region has 14 residues. Deletions cut 3 bases from V and 2 bases from J, with 10 bases between. In germline, CDR1 is MNHEY, CDR2 SMNVEV (reference sequence). The CDR3 spells CASSFSRGNTEAFF. CDR3 DNA: TGTGCCAGCAGTTTTTCCAGGGGCAACACTGAAGCTTTCTTT.

This clonotype has a count of ten or more. The CDR3 sequence is CASMTGANYGYTF. CDR3 sequence (DNA): TGTGCCAGCATGACAGGGGCTAACTATGGCTACACCTTC. V usage is TRBV2 and J usage is TRBJ1-2, with 8 nucleotides matching TRBD1. Germline loops: CDR1 SNHLY, CDR2 FYNNEI. This CDR3 region has 13 residues. V shed 7 bases and J 0 bases; nucleotides not matched to a gene: 1.

Many counts were recorded for this clonotype. The chain has TRBV3-1 and TRBJ2-7; the D is unclear. The length of the CDR3 is 15 residues. In germline, CDR1 is LGHDT, CDR2 YNNKEL (reference sequence). Trimming pared 0 bases from V and 0 bases from J, leaving 9 bases between. The CDR3 protein is CASSQEVAHSYEQYF. As DNA, the CDR3 is TGTGCCAGCAGCCAAGAAGTAGCCCACTCCTACGAGCAGTACTTC.

This clonotype was counted only a few times. V and J are TRBV19 and TRBJ2-5, with TRBD2 matching 13 bases. The CDR3 runs 17 residues. From germline, CDR1 is LNHDA and CDR2 SQIVND (reference sequence). Trimming took 3 bases from V and 1 from J; bases not matched to a gene: 5. CDR3 bases: TGTGCCAGTAGTATTGGGACTAGCGGGGCATTCCAAGAGACCCAGTACTTC. This translates into CASSIGTSGAFQETQYF. The full variable domain, rest sourced from reference TRBV19 and TRBJ2-5, is DGGITQSPKYLFRKEGQNVTLSCEQNLNHDAMYWYRQDPGQGLRLIYYSQIVNDFQKGDIAEGYSVSREKKESFPLTVTSAQKNPTAFYLCASSIGTSGAFQETQYFGPGTRLLVL.

Only one count was recorded for this clonotype. J is TRBJ2-1 and V is TRBV2; D tentatively fits TRBD1 or TRBD2 (7 bases each). V lost 6 bases and J 15 bases, leaving 24 bases between the germline ends. CDR1 is SNHLY and CDR2 is FYNNEI in the germline V gene. This CDR3 is built from 14 residues. The CDR3 DNA reads TGTGCCAGCAGCCAGACCGTAGCCAGGGGGGGCCGGTTCTTC. It is translated as CASSQTVARGGRFF.

This clonotype turned up a few times. The V call is TRBV27, the J call TRBJ2-3; D could derive from TRBD1 or TRBD2 (5 bases each). The CDR3 runs 12 residues. Germline lookup yields CDR1 MNHEY and CDR2 SMNVEV (reference sequence). The V and J ends lost 8 bases and 12 bases respectively, with 18 bases between them. In DNA, the CDR3 is TGTGCCAGCGGATACCCGGGACGAACCCAGTATTTT. Its translation is CASGYPGRTQYF.

This clonotype was observed at least ten times. The chain couples TRBV4-1 to TRBJ1-1; D call uncertain. V was pared by 1 base and J by 1 base, with 4 bases between. The CDR3 length is 13 residues. Germline-derived CDR1 and CDR2 are MGHRA and YSYEKL. Here the CDR3 reads CASSQGQNTEAFF. The CDR3 nucleotides are TGCGCCAGCAGCCAAGGACAGAACACTGAAGCTTTCTTT.

This clonotype has more than one count but fewer than ten. This chain joins TRBV6-5 and TRBJ2-2; D ambiguous. The CDR3 contains 16 residues. CDR1 is MNHEY, CDR2 SVGAGI, per germline. V was shortened by 4 bases and J by 4 bases, with 16 bases between the two germline ends. The CDR3 DNA reads as TGTGCCAGCAGTTTATCTCGACAATTAGGCACCGGGGAGCTGTTTTTT. Translation: CASSLSRQLGTGELFF.

The sample holds a few counts of this clonotype. The V call is TRBV20-1, the J call TRBJ2-3; 11 bases agree with TRBD2. The CDR3 sequence is 19 residues long. V shed 5 bases and J 1 base; nucleotides not matched to a gene: 17. The germline gives CDR1 DFQATT, CDR2 SNEGSKA (reference sequence). The DNA for the CDR3 is TGCAGTGCTCAATTGGGGCTAGCGGGGGGCCGTGCCGGCACAGATACGCAGTATTTT. Its protein is CSAQLGLAGGRAGTDTQYF.